This is a list of T cell receptor beta chains from one sample in a study of CD8 T cells in ankylosing spondylitis. TCRdb re-called the 5' RACE reads through MiXCR, storing one row per CDR3 protein. The sample records about 250,000 distinct CDR3 sequences, around 25% being singletons. The sequenced material came from blood, either unsorted or a sorted T cell fraction (not recorded which). The receptors come from a male donor with ankylosing spondylitis or in good health (not recorded which). Each CDR3 is given with its conserved first and last residue. The order of the fields is clone size, V gene, J gene, D gene, CDR3 DNA, CDR3 protein. D genes are given only for firm matches. Where a row states a size, it is once, few, many or the class of an expanded clone; other rows omit it.

>once|TRBV5-1|TRBJ2-3|TRBD1
TGCGCCAGCAGCTTCGAAGCTGGGACAGGGGCGGATACGCAGTATTTT
CASSFEAGTGADTQYF
>NA|TRBV6-1|TRBJ1-2|NA
TGTGCCAGCAGCCCGGGACCCTATGGCTACACCTTC
CASSPGPYGYTF
>NA|TRBV12-3/TRBV12-4|TRBJ2-3|NA
TGTGCCAGCAGTTTACGGCAGTTCACAGATACGCAGTATTTT
CASSLRQFTDTQYF
>few|TRBV5-6|TRBJ2-5|NA
TGTGCCAGCAGCCAGACGACACGGCCTCAAGAGACCCAGTACTTC
CASSQTTRPQETQYF
>NA|TRBV10-3|TRBJ2-2|NA
TGTGCCATCAGTGAGGGTGGGGGCCTTAACACCGGGGAGCTGTTTTTT
CAISEGGGLNTGELFF
>NA|TRBV12-3/TRBV12-4|TRBJ2-5|TRBD2
TGTGCCAGCAGTTCCCAGACTAGCGGGGGGCGGGAGACCCAGTACTTC
CASSSQTSGGRETQYF
>many|TRBV10-3|TRBJ2-1|TRBD1
TGTGCCATCAGTGAAGACAGGGCCAATGAGCAGTTCTTC
CAISEDRANEQFF
>many|TRBV25-1|TRBJ2-7|TRBD2
TGTGCCAGCACCCTAGCGGGGGGTGGAGGCGAGCAGTACTTC
CASTLAGGGGEQYF
>NA|TRBV4-2|TRBJ2-1|NA
TGTGCCAGCAGCCAAACTTCGTGGGGAGGCCCCAGGAACAATGAGCAGTTCTTC
CASSQTSWGGPRNNEQFF
>many|TRBV10-3|TRBJ1-5|NA
TGTGCCATCAGTGATTCCTGGGGAACGCCCGATCAGCCCCAGCATTTT
CAISDSWGTPDQPQHF
>few|TRBV20-1|TRBJ2-6|NA
TGCAGTGCTACTGCAGGGGCTGGGGCCAACGTCCTGACTTTC
CSATAGAGANVLTF
>many|TRBV20-1|TRBJ2-1|NA
TGCAGTGCTAGAGATCAATCGAGCTCCTACAATGAGCAGTTCTTC
CSARDQSSSYNEQFF
>NA|TRBV2|TRBJ2-7|TRBD1
TGTGCCAGCGGGGGGACAGGGGGACTCTACGAGCAGTACTTC
CASGGTGGLYEQYF
>NA|TRBV2|TRBJ2-7|NA
TGTGCCAGCCGGAGCGGAACCTACGAGCAGTACTTC
CASRSGTYEQYF
>NA|TRBV10-3|TRBJ2-3|TRBD2
TGTGCCATCAGCGACCTAGCGGGGGCGGGAGATACGCAGTATTTT
CAISDLAGAGDTQYF
>many|TRBV20-1|TRBJ2-5|NA
TGCAGTGCTAGAGTCGCTACGGGCCGGGGGGAGACCCAGTACTTC
CSARVATGRGETQYF
>NA|TRBV28|TRBJ2-1|NA
TGTGCCAGCAGTTTATCTCCCCTTAATGAGCAGTTCTTC
CASSLSPLNEQFF
>NA|TRBV29-1|TRBJ2-3|TRBD1
TGCAGCGTTCAAGGGACAGATAGCACAGATACGCAGTATTTT
CSVQGTDSTDTQYF
>many|TRBV20-1|TRBJ2-3|TRBD2
TGCAGTGCTAGAACTAGCGGGGATACGCAGTATTTT
CSARTSGDTQYF
>many|TRBV6-1|TRBJ1-1|NA
TGTGCCAGCAGTGATTGGGACGCTGAAGCTTTCTTT
CASSDWDAEAFF
>many|TRBV12-3/TRBV12-4|TRBJ2-1|NA
TGTGCCAGCAGTTTAGATGAGGTCAATGAGCAGTTCTTC
CASSLDEVNEQFF
>NA|TRBV10-3|TRBJ2-2|NA
TGTGCCATCAGTTCCCGGGACAAGACGAACACCGGGGAGCTGTTTTTT
CAISSRDKTNTGELFF
>few|TRBV6-5|TRBJ2-5|NA
TGTGCCAGCAGTTCCCCCCGACCCGAGTACCAAGAGACCCAGTACTTC
CASSSPRPEYQETQYF
>many|TRBV29-1|TRBJ2-1|TRBD1
TGCAGCGTCCGGACAGGGGACAATGAGCAGTTCTTC
CSVRTGDNEQFF
>many|TRBV29-1|TRBJ2-3|TRBD1
TGCAGCACCGGGGCAGCCACAGGGGGAGATACGCAGTATTTT
CSTGAATGGDTQYF
>NA|TRBV6-1|TRBJ2-3|NA
TGTGCCAGCAGTGAAAATTGGGGTGGGGATACGCAGTATTTT
CASSENWGGDTQYF
>NA|TRBV20-1|TRBJ2-1|TRBD2
TGCAGTGCTACGGGACTAGTCAATGAGCAGTTCTTC
CSATGLVNEQFF
>NA|TRBV7-3|TRBJ2-3|NA
TGTGCCAGCAGCCCAAGGAGTGGGCGAGGCACAGATACGCAGTATTTT
CASSPRSGRGTDTQYF
>NA|TRBV19|TRBJ2-2|NA
TGTGCCAGTAACTTGGTAGGGAAAACCGGGGAGCTGTTTTTT
CASNLVGKTGELFF
>few|TRBV20-1|TRBJ2-5|NA
TGCAGTGCTAGTAGGTCAGGGGGGCAGGAGACCCAGTACTTC
CSASRSGGQETQYF
>NA|TRBV12-3/TRBV12-4|TRBJ2-6|TRBD1
TGTGCCAGCGGACAGGGGGTTGGGGCCAACGTCCTGACTTTC
CASGQGVGANVLTF
>few|TRBV10-3|TRBJ1-2|NA
TGTGCCATCAGTAAGGGTCTGGGGGACTATGGCTACACCTTC
CAISKGLGDYGYTF
>NA|TRBV28|TRBJ2-5|NA
TGTGCCAGCAGTTTATCACTGGGACAAGAGACCCAGTACTTC
CASSLSLGQETQYF
>many|TRBV15|TRBJ2-1|NA
TGTGCCACCAGCTTGGTCCACGGGGAGCAGTTCTTC
CATSLVHGEQFF
>many|TRBV5-5|TRBJ1-1|NA
TGTGCCAGCAGCTTGGAGGGGACGTCCACTGAAGCTTTCTTT
CASSLEGTSTEAFF
>many|TRBV20-1|TRBJ2-1|TRBD2
TGCAGTGCTATAAGACTAGCCTCCTACAATGAGCAGTTCTTC
CSAIRLASYNEQFF
>many|TRBV5-1|TRBJ2-3|NA
TGCGCCAGCAGCTTGCAAGGGGATGGGGCAGATACGCAGTATTTT
CASSLQGDGADTQYF
>NA|TRBV12-3/TRBV12-4|TRBJ2-3|TRBD1
TGTGCCAGCGGGACAGCCACGGGCGATACGCAGTATTTT
CASGTATGDTQYF
>few|TRBV20-1|TRBJ2-7|NA
TGCAGTGCTAGTCCCTCCAGGGGCGAGCAGTACTTC
CSASPSRGEQYF
>NA|TRBV27|TRBJ1-1|NA
TGTGCCAGCAGTTTAAACGGTCGCGGGGGCGGGGAAGCTTTCTTT
CASSLNGRGGGEAFF
>many|TRBV10-3|TRBJ2-7|NA
TGTGCCATCAGAGGGTCAGGTGCCGCCAGTTCCTACGAGCAGTACTTC
CAIRGSGAASSYEQYF
>NA|TRBV10-3|TRBJ2-6|NA
TGTGCCAACGCAGGGGCTGGGGCCAACGTCCTGACTTTC
CANAGAGANVLTF
>NA|TRBV20-1|TRBJ2-7|TRBD2
TGCAGTGCTAGAGAGGATATCCGCGGGGGCTACGAGCAGTACTTC
CSAREDIRGGYEQYF
>many|TRBV25-1|TRBJ2-7|NA
TGTGCCAGCAGTGAATATATTGGCGGGGACGAGCAGTACTTC
CASSEYIGGDEQYF
>NA|TRBV10-1|TRBJ2-1|TRBD2
TGCGCCAGCAGTTCTAGCGGGGGTGGGAATGAGCAGTTCTTC
CASSSSGGGNEQFF
>few|TRBV4-2|TRBJ2-7|TRBD1
TGTGCCAGCAGCTCACGGACAGGGGACGAGCAGTACTTC
CASSSRTGDEQYF
>NA|TRBV20-1|TRBJ1-6|NA
TGCAGTGCTAGAGATGGGGCGCTTTCCTATAATTCACCCCTCCACTTT
CSARDGALSYNSPLHF
>many|TRBV28|TRBJ2-7|TRBD1
TGTGCCAGCAGTTCGACAGGGTTCGAGCAGTACTTC
CASSSTGFEQYF
>many|TRBV2|TRBJ2-5|NA
TGTGCCAGCAGTGTACAAGGGGGGCCTCGGGAGACCCAGTACTTC
CASSVQGGPRETQYF
>few|TRBV20-1|TRBJ2-7|NA
TGCAGTGCTGGCCGGGCCTCAAGCTCCTACGAGCAGTACTTC
CSAGRASSSYEQYF
>few|TRBV18|TRBJ2-5|NA
TGTGCCAGCTCACCCGCAATGGGGATACAAGAGACCCAGTACTTC
CASSPAMGIQETQYF
>NA|TRBV12-3/TRBV12-4|TRBJ2-5|NA
TGTGCCAGCAGTCTCACCCAGGGACAAGAGACCCAGTACTTC
CASSLTQGQETQYF